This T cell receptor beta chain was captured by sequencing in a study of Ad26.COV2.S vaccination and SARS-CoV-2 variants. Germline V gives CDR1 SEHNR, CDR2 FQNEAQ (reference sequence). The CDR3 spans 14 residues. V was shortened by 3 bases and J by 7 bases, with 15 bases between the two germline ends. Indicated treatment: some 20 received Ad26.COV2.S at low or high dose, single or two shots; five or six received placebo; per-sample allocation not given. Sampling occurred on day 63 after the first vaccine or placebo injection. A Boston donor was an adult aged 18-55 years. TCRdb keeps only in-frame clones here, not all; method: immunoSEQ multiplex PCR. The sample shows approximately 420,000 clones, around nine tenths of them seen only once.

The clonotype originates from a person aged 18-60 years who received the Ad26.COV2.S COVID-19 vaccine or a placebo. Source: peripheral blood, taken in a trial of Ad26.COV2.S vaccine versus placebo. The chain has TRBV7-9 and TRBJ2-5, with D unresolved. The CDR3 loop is CASSFSGEFWTQYF. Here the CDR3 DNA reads TGTGCCAGCAGCTTCTCAGGTGAATTTTGGACCCAGTACTTC.